This section outlines one TCR beta chain sequence together with its context. This entry comes from a study of T-cell memory formation after mild COVID-19. In germline, CDR1 is DFQATT, CDR2 SNEGSKA (reference sequence). Unmatched junction bases numbered 5, after V lost 0 bases and J lost 3 bases. The CDR3 has 15 residues. TCRdb used MiXCR to reprocess the 5' RACE reads, holding one entry per CDR3 protein. Found here are 450,000 or so distinct CDR3 sequences, around 19% of them singletons; the top ten hold 7.5% to 10%. The receptor's source is an adult woman who had mild COVID-19 (a few samples of this study predate the infection). Cell type and time point are not known. The sequencing sample was made of PBMCs or a T cell subset sorted from them (not recorded which). The chain carries TRBV20-1 and TRBJ2-3; 8 bases agree with TRBD2. The CDR3 is CSARDTSGGTDTQYF. CDR3 nucleotide sequence: TGCAGTGCTAGAGATACTAGCGGTGGAACAGATACGCAGTATTTT.